The 5 T cell receptor beta chains reported below all come from one sample, sequenced in a study of blood T cell repertoires in COVID-19. The method was immunoSEQ multiplex PCR; TCRdb's version includes in-frame clones alone and lacks a portion of them. The sample consists of some 200,000 clones, about 85% of them appearing once. What was sequenced was PBMCs or T cells enriched from blood (not recorded which). The receptor set was obtained from a woman aged 25 to 45 who had recovered from COVID-19.

This chain links TRBV19 with TRBJ1-1, with TRBD1 matching over 8 bases. CDR3 length: 15 amino acids. The V segment lost 5 bases and the J segment 4 bases; nucleotides outside the gene matches: 9. The germline V gene encodes CDR1 LNHDA and CDR2 SQIVND (reference sequence). CDR3 loop: CASSAIQGAGTEAFF. In nucleotides, the CDR3 is TGTGCCAGTAGTGCGATCCAGGGGGCCGGCACTGAAGCTTTCTTT.

Comments on this clone: At one boundary the junction diverges from the germline segment, which might be a read error. V gene TRBV7-9 combines with J gene TRBJ2-1, with 11 nucleotides matching TRBD2. The germline gives CDR1 SEHNR, CDR2 FQNEAQ (reference sequence). This CDR3 is 16 amino acids long. The chain's CDR3 is CASSLATSGSYNEQFF. DNA of the CDR3: TGTGCCAGCAGCCTAGCAACTAGCGGGAGTTACAATGAGCAGTTCTTC. Full variable domain (missing parts from reference TRBV7-9 and TRBJ2-1): DTGVSQNPRHKITKRGQNVTFRCDPISEHNRLYWYRQTLGQGPEFLTYFQNEAQLEKSRLLSDRFSAERPKGSFSTLEIQRTEQGDSAMYLCASSLATSGSYNEQFFGPGTRLTVL.

This sequence joins TRBV5-6 and TRBJ1-2, with D unclear. V lost 0 bases and J 2 bases, leaving 8 bases between the germline ends. CDR1 and CDR2 (germline): SGHDT, YYEEEE. The CDR3 length is 14 residues. This chain's CDR3 is CASSLGRGNYGYTF. DNA of the CDR3: TGTGCCAGCAGCTTGGGACGGGGAAACTATGGCTACACCTTC.

The chain is built from TRBV5-1 and TRBJ1-1, with D uncertain. V shed 6 bases and J shed 7 bases, with 10 bases lying between them. The CDR3 runs 11 residues. Germline V gene sequence: CDR1 SGHRS, CDR2 YFSETQ. This chain's CDR3 is CASTLGSEAFF. In nucleotides, the CDR3 is TGCGCCAGCACTTTGGGGAGTGAAGCTTTCTTT.

The genes are TRBV5-8 and TRBJ1-1, with 9 bases aligning to TRBD1. This CDR3 has 15 amino acids. V shed 4 bases, J shed 1 base, and the junction held 5 bases outside the gene matches. Germline CDR1 and CDR2: SGHTS and YDEGEE. As DNA, the CDR3 is TGTGCCAGCAGCCACCGGGACAGGGAGAACACTGAAGCTTTCTTT. This codes for CASSHRDRENTEAFF.